These 7 T cell receptor beta chains share one sample of origin, sequenced in a study of post-analysis software for immune sequencing data. Overall study results and limits: Controls had lower frequencies than patients of 4 or 5 TRBV segments, which included TRBV5-6, TRBV5-1 and TRBV20-1.

cDNA libraries of TCR beta carried unique molecular identifiers. TCRdb independently ran MiXCR on the PCR reads; one entry per CDR3 protein. The data hold fewer than 600,000 distinct CDR3 sequences, with around 40% observed a single time. No cognate antigen is known for these TCRs. Sequencing was done on a sample of blood. Receptors originate from a girl aged 5 to 17 with multiple sclerosis.

The CDR3 DNA follows: TGCGCCAGCAGCTTGGCCCCCAGGGCTAATTCACCCCTCCACTTT. It specifies CASSLAPRANSPLHF. This chain connects TRBV5-1 to TRBJ1-6; a possible D gene is TRBD1 (5 bases). Germline CDR1 SGHRS, CDR2 YFSETQ. The CDR3 covers 15 residues. The germline V and J ends were trimmed by 0 bases and 6 bases, with 10 bases remaining between them.

V gene TRBV5-5 combines with J gene TRBJ2-7, with 11 positions matching TRBD2. There are 15 residues in the CDR3. J lost 2 bases, V lost 3 bases, and 4 bases had no gene match. Germline CDR1 is SGHKS and CDR2 is YYEKEE (reference sequence). The CDR3 sequence: CASSCTSGSPYEQYF. The CDR3 nucleotides read TGTGCCAGCAGCTGCACTAGCGGGAGTCCCTACGAGCAGTACTTC.

This clonotype was seen once. The chain joins TRBV10-3 to TRBJ2-5; 14 bases agree with TRBD2. Germline V gene data show CDR1 as ENHRY and CDR2 as SYGVKD. There are 15 residues in the CDR3. V was clipped by 4 bases and J by 11 bases; unmatched bases: 9. CDR3 loop: CAISGTSGRLNEQYF. CDR3 nucleotides: TGTGCCATCAGTGGGACTAGCGGGAGGTTAAATGAGCAGTACTTC.

The rearrangement uses TRBV25-1 and TRBJ1-2; 7 nucleotides match TRBD1. CDR1 and CDR2 from the germline V gene are MGHDK and SYGVNS. This CDR3 region has 17 residues. V lost 6 bases to trimming and J lost 7 bases; unmatched junction nucleotides: 20. The CDR3 here is CASSGEGALLPLGGYTF. CDR3 DNA sequence: TGTGCCAGCAGCGGAGAGGGGGCCCTACTCCCTCTGGGTGGCTACACCTTC.

The DNA of the CDR3 is TGTGCCAGCATCCCATCGATAGCGGGAAGCCACGAGCAGTACTTC. It yields the protein CASIPSIAGSHEQYF. This chain links TRBV28 with TRBJ2-7, with 8 bases lining up with TRBD2. This CDR3 is built from 15 residues. CDR1 and CDR2 from the germline V gene are MDHEN and SYDVKM. Losses at the gene ends were 7 bases for V and 5 bases for J; bases not matched to a gene: 13.

There are a few counts of this clonotype. The J gene is TRBJ2-7, the V gene TRBV6-5, with D tentatively TRBD1 (6 bases). From germline, CDR1 is MNHEY and CDR2 SVGAGI. Trimming stripped 5 bases from V and 0 bases from J, with 11 bases between. CDR3 length: 14 amino acids. The CDR3 loop is CASSRRQASYEQYF. The CDR3 DNA reads as TGTGCCAGCAGTCGCCGACAGGCCTCCTACGAGCAGTACTTC.

V is TRBV29-1 and J is TRBJ2-6; a possible D gene is TRBD2 (5 bases). V was trimmed by 6 bases and J by 0 bases, leaving 6 bases between them. Germline CDR1 SQVTM, CDR2 ANQGSEA. The CDR3 consists of 13 residues. The CDR3 is CSVGSSGANVLTF. The DNA of the CDR3 is TGCAGCGTGGGGAGCTCTGGGGCCAACGTCCTGACTTTC.